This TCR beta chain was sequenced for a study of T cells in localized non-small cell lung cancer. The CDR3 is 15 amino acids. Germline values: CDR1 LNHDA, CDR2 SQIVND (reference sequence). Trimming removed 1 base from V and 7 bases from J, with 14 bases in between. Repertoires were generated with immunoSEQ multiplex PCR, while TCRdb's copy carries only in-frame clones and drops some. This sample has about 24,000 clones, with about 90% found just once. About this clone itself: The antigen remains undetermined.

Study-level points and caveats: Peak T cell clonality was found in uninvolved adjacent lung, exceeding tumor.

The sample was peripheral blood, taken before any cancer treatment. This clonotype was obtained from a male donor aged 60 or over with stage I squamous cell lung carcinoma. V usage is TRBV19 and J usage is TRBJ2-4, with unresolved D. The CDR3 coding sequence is TGTGCCAGTAGTATAGGTCGCCACGCGGACAACATTCAGTACTTC. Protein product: CASSIGRHADNIQYF.